One and the same sample provided the 22 T cell receptor beta chains below, sequenced in a study of tumor-infiltrating lymphocytes in localized non-small cell lung cancer. TCRdb's copy holds only in-frame clones and misses some; the assay was immunoSEQ multiplex PCR. This repertoire shows 16,000 or so clones, 65% to 80% found once; its top ten account for just under 5%. What was sequenced was lung tumor tissue. These receptor sequences come from a human donor with non-small cell lung cancer.

The chain has TRBV4-2 and TRBJ1-5; a weak D match, TRBD1 (5 bases). V was trimmed by 2 bases and J by 3 bases, leaving 8 bases between them. The V gene's germline CDR1 is LGHNA and CDR2 YNFKEQ. The CDR3 is 14 residues long. The CDR3 DNA reads as TGTGCCAGCAGCCAACGGGACCCCAATCAGCCCCAGCATTTT. Protein sequence: CASSQRDPNQPQHF.

The chain links TRBV7-8 to TRBJ2-7, with D perhaps matching TRBD2 (5 bases). Per germline, CDR1 SGHVS and CDR2 FQNEAQ. V lost 2 bases and J 1 base, leaving 12 bases between the germline ends. This CDR3 comprises 15 residues. Here the CDR3 DNA reads TGTGCCAGCAGCTTATCGTACAGAGGGTCCTACGAGCAGTACTTC. It yields the protein CASSLSYRGSYEQYF.

J is TRBJ2-7 and V is TRBV30, with 11 bases identical to TRBD2. V was clipped by 2 bases and J by 3 bases; unmatched bases: 12. The CDR3 runs to 17 residues. From germline, CDR1 is GTSNPN and CDR2 SVGIG (reference sequence). For the CDR3, the DNA is TGTGCCTGGAGTCGACCCCCGGGACTAGCGGCATTCTACGAGCAGTACTTC. It specifies CAWSRPPGLAAFYEQYF.

CDR3 sequence reads: CASSQVAGEVGSFEKLFF. The CDR3 DNA reads as TGTGCCAGCAGCCAAGTTGCCGGGGAAGTAGGAAGTTTTGAAAAACTGTTTTTT. The rearrangement joins TRBV4-2 to TRBJ1-4; D call uncertain. This CDR3 has 18 amino acids. CDR1 and CDR2 from the germline V gene are LGHNA and YNFKEQ. V dropped 1 base and J dropped 7 bases, with 22 bases sitting between them.

The chain joins TRBV6-6 to TRBJ2-3; 8 nucleotides line up with TRBD1. Germline-derived CDR1 and CDR2 are MNHNY and SVGAGI (reference sequence). The ends lost 2 bases at V and 4 bases at J; junction bases unmatched: 5. The CDR3 length is 15 residues. The CDR3 DNA reads as TGTGCCAGCAGTTACGCACAGGGGGTCGCAGATACGCAGTATTTT. Translation: CASSYAQGVADTQYF.

This clone was seen a few times. V is TRBV28 and J is TRBJ1-5; the match to TRBD1 covers 7 bases. The V gene's germline CDR1 is MDHEN and CDR2 SYDVKM. The CDR3 is 14 amino acids. The V segment lost 2 bases and the J segment 2 bases; nucleotides outside the gene matches: 0. The CDR3 loop is CASSLTGGNQPQHF. The CDR3 coding sequence is TGTGCCAGCAGTTTAACAGGGGGCAATCAGCCCCAGCATTTT.

This clone has a single count. The V gene is TRBV7-8, the J gene TRBJ2-1; TRBD1 or TRBD2 may be the D gene (5 bases each). The CDR3 extends over 17 amino acids. Trimming removed 5 bases from V and 2 bases from J, with 19 bases in between. Germline-derived CDR1 and CDR2 are SGHVS and FQNEAQ. CDR3 DNA: TGTGCCAGCAGCCCCCGGAAAGGGGAGAATGCCTACAATGAGCAGTTCTTC. Protein sequence: CASSPRKGENAYNEQFF.

The V gene is TRBV18, the J gene TRBJ2-7, with 11 nucleotides matching TRBD1. V trimming: 1 base; J trimming: 2 bases; junction bases outside the gene matches: 4. The CDR3 totals 16 residues. From germline, CDR1 is KGHSH and CDR2 LQKENI. The CDR3 DNA sequence: TGTGCCAGCTCACCACTAGGGGGACAGGGGGCCTACGAGCAGTACTTC. Protein product: CASSPLGGQGAYEQYF.

The chain links TRBV19 to TRBJ1-2; D perhaps matches TRBD1 (5 bases). Germline loops: CDR1 LNHDA, CDR2 SQIVND (reference sequence). CDR3 size: 17 residues. V was shortened by 3 bases and J by 3 bases, with 20 bases between the two germline ends. The CDR3 protein is CASSIGSWTLGDYGYTF. The CDR3 DNA sequence: TGTGCCAGTAGTATTGGGAGTTGGACTTTGGGGGACTATGGCTACACCTTC.

This clone was detected only a few times. This chain links TRBV7-2 with TRBJ1-1; D may be TRBD1 (5 bases). CDR1 SGHTA and CDR2 FQGNSA come from the germline V gene. The CDR3 runs 15 residues. V was pared by 5 bases and J by 10 bases, with 23 bases between. This CDR3 reads CASSEQVLHAHRAFF. CDR3 nucleotide sequence: TGTGCCAGCAGCGAACAGGTTTTACATGCCCATCGAGCTTTCTTT.

CDR3 residues: CAWSRERAGELFF. CDR3 nucleotide sequence: TGTGCCTGGAGTAGGGAGCGGGCCGGGGAGCTGTTTTTT. The chain couples TRBV30 to TRBJ2-2; D possibly corresponds to TRBD2 (6 bases). V lost 2 bases, J lost 6 bases, and 10 bases lay in between. The CDR3 loop spans 13 amino acids. CDR1 and CDR2 from the germline V gene are GTSNPN and SVGIG (reference sequence).

This sequence joins TRBV7-2 and TRBJ2-7, with D hard to call. The CDR3 totals 12 residues. From germline, CDR1 is SGHTA and CDR2 FQGNSA. V lost 1 base, J lost 9 bases, and 10 bases lay in between. The chain's CDR3 is CASSLVTQRQYF. CDR3 DNA sequence: TGTGCCAGCAGCTTAGTGACACAGAGGCAGTACTTC.

V gene TRBV19 combines with J gene TRBJ1-5; D ambiguous. Germline CDR1 and CDR2: LNHDA and SQIVND (reference sequence). The V and J ends lost 1 base and 4 bases respectively, with 5 bases between them. There are 13 residues in the CDR3. The CDR3 loop is CASSIGQNQPQHF. The CDR3, as DNA: TGTGCCAGTAGTATAGGGCAGAATCAGCCCCAGCATTTT.

The chain has TRBV5-1 and TRBJ1-1; 7 nucleotides agree with TRBD1. CDR1 is SGHRS, CDR2 YFSETQ, per germline. This CDR3 region has 15 residues. J was trimmed by 7 bases and V by 4 bases; bases with no gene match: 13. This CDR3 reads CASSEMRGRRDEAFF. For the CDR3, the DNA is TGCGCCAGCAGCGAAATGAGGGGGCGAAGGGATGAAGCTTTCTTT.

V is TRBV7-2 and J is TRBJ2-3; TRBD2 agrees at 11 bases. The length of the CDR3 is 16 residues. Losses at the gene ends were 0 bases for V and 6 bases for J; bases not matched to a gene: 5. Germline CDR1 reads SGHTA; CDR2 reads FQGNSA. The CDR3 region is CASSLARSGGGDTQYF. In DNA, the CDR3 is TGTGCCAGCAGCTTAGCCCGTAGCGGGGGGGGTGATACGCAGTATTTT.

The chain has TRBV4-1 and TRBJ1-2, with a weak D call TRBD1 (5 bases). CDR3 length equals 15 residues. Germline CDR1 is MGHRA and CDR2 is YSYEKL. V dropped 4 bases and J dropped 2 bases, with 14 bases sitting between them. CDR3 protein: CASSPLGRGNYGYTF. DNA of the CDR3: TGCGCCAGCAGCCCCCTCGGGAGGGGAAACTATGGCTACACCTTC.

J is TRBJ1-6 and V is TRBV9; 7 bases match TRBD1. Per germline, CDR1 SGDLS and CDR2 YYNGEE. CDR3 length: 15 residues. With V trimmed by 2 bases and J by 4 bases, 3 bases remained unmatched. The CDR3 sequence: CASSVGRGYNSPLHF. CDR3 in DNA: TGTGCCAGCAGCGTTGGCAGGGGGTATAATTCACCCCTCCACTTT.

The V call is TRBV30, the J call TRBJ2-5, with D possibly being TRBD2 (5 bases). The germline V gene encodes CDR1 GTSNPN and CDR2 SVGIG (reference sequence). V lost 7 bases, J lost 0 bases, and 12 bases lay in between. The CDR3 spans 13 residues. CDR3 protein: CALSGSDQETQYF. The CDR3 DNA sequence: TGTGCCTTGTCGGGGAGCGACCAAGAGACCCAGTACTTC.

This clone has only a few counts. The chain carries TRBV6-7 and TRBJ1-2; TRBD1 aligns across 7 bases. TRBV6-7 belongs to the ORF category, with a function that is uncertain. V shed 11 bases and J 3 bases; nucleotides not matched to a gene: 9. The CDR3 runs to 13 residues. CDR3 region: CAYPGGPYYGYTF. The CDR3 DNA sequence: TGTGCCTACCCAGGGGGTCCATACTATGGCTACACCTTC.

V usage is TRBV7-3 and J usage is TRBJ1-1; TRBD1 might be the D (6 bases). Deletions cut 2 bases from V and 6 bases from J, with 10 bases between. The germline CDR1 and CDR2 sequences are SGHTA and FQGTGA. The CDR3 has 13 residues. CDR3 nucleotides: TGTGCCAGCAGCTTATACAGGGCGGCTGAAGCTTTCTTT. This encodes CASSLYRAAEAFF.

The chain is built from TRBV4-1 and TRBJ2-7, with D possibly being TRBD2 (6 bases). Germline assignment: CDR1 MGHRA and CDR2 YSYEKL. CDR3 size: 15 residues. Between the trimmed V and J ends, which lost 4 bases and 1 base, there was a span of 14 bases. This chain's CDR3 is CASSPAPGRSYEQYF. The CDR3 bases are TGCGCCAGCAGCCCGGCCCCAGGGAGGTCCTACGAGCAGTACTTC.

V and J are TRBV7-6 and TRBJ2-7, with 8 bases lining up with TRBD2. The length of the CDR3 is 15 residues. Germline V gives CDR1 SGHVS, CDR2 FNYEAQ. The junction had 5 bases not matched to a gene; V was cut back by 4 bases and J by 0 bases. The CDR3 loop is CASSSGGENSYEQYF. In DNA, the CDR3 is TGTGCCAGCAGCTCGGGGGGGGAGAACTCCTACGAGCAGTACTTC.